Only one count was recorded for the clone carrying this T cell receptor beta chain. What it recognizes is unknown. Germline and junction disagree at one end, which may indicate a read error. This table comes from immunoSEQ multiplex PCR, and its TCRdb copy is limited to in-frame clones, with some not included. Of roughly 64,000 clones listed, roughly 87% are singletons. This record comes from a study of lymphopenia after photon versus proton radiotherapy. Findings and caveats of the study: Survival link was tested only in deceased patients; proton benefit remains a possibility. After lymphocyte nadir, photon-treated repertoires showed oligoclonal expansion, especially CD8+ Temra.

CDR1 is ENHRY and CDR2 is SYGVKD in the germline V gene. The CDR3 contains 15 residues. The sequence was collected from a man older than 75 with esophageal cancer. This chain uses TRBV10-3 with TRBJ1-2, with no clear D. The sample consisted of peripheral blood, taken from a patient treated with proton-based radiotherapy. The CDR3 coding sequence is TGTGTCATCAGTGGGGAGTTGGATCCGTCCTATGGCTACACCTTC. Its translation: CVISGELDPSYGYTF.